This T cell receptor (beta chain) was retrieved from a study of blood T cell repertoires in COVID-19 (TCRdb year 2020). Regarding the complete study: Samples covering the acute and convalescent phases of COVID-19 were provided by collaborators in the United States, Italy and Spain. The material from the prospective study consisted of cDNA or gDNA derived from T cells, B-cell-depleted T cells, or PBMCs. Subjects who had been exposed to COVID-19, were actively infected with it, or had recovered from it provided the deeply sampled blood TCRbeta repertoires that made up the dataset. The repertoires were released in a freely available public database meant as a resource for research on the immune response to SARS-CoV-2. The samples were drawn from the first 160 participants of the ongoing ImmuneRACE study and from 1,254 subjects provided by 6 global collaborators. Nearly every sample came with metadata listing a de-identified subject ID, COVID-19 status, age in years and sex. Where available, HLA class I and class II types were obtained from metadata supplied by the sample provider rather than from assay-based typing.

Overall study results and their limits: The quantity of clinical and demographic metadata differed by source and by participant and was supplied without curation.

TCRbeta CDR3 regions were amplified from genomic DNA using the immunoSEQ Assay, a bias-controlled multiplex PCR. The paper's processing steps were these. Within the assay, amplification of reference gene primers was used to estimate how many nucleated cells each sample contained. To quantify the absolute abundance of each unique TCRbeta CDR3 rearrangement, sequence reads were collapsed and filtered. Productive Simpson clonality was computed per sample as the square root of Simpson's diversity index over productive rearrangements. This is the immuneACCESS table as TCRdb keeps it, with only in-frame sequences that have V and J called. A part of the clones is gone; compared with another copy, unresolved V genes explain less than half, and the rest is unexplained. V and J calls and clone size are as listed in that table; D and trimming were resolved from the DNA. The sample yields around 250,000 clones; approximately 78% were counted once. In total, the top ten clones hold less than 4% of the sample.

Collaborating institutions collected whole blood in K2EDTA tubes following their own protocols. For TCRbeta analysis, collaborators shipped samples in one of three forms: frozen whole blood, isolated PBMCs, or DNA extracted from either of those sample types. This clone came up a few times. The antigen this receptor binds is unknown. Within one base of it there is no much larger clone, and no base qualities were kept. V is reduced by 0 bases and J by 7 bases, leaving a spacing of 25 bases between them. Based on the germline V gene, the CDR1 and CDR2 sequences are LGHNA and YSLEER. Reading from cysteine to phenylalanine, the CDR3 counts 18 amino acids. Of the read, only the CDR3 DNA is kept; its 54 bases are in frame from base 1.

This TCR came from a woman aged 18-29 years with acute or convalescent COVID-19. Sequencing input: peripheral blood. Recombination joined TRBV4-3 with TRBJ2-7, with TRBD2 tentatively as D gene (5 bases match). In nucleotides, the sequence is TGCGCCAGCAGCCAAGATCTAGCTCAGCGGATAAAACCTTATGAGCAGTACTTC. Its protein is CASSQDLAQRIKPYEQYF.